Shown below are 20 T cell receptor beta chains from a single sample sequenced in a study of T cells in Graves' hyperthyroidism and ophthalmopathy. RNA transcripts provided the source from which TCR beta CDR3 regions were amplified. HTBI primers drove first-round RT-PCR of the TCR CDR3. TCRdb re-called the multiplex PCR reads through MiXCR, storing one row per CDR3 protein. The table records a few hundred thousand distinct CDR3 sequences, about 16% of them present only once. The sequencing sample was made of blood. These receptor sequences come from a woman in her twenties or thirties with Graves' ophthalmopathy.

The rearrangement uses TRBV27 and TRBJ1-4, with D hard to call. Trimming removed 3 bases at V and 3 bases at J, with 8 bases between. This CDR3 region has 14 residues. Per germline, CDR1 MNHEY and CDR2 SMNVEV (reference sequence). The CDR3 bases are TGTGCCAGCAGTTTGGGATGGTCTAATGAAAAACTGTTTTTT. As protein: CASSLGWSNEKLFF. Combining the CDR3 with reference TRBV27 and TRBJ1-4 gives the whole variable domain EAQVTQNPRYLITVTGKKLTVTCSQNMNHEYMSWYRQDPGLGLRQIYYSMNVEVTDKGDVPEGYKVSRKEKRNFPLILESPSPNQTSLYFCASSLGWSNEKLFFGSGTQLSVL.

Many counts were recorded for this clonotype. The chain couples TRBV11-2 to TRBJ2-3; 14 nucleotides align to TRBD2. CDR1 SGHAT and CDR2 FQNNGV come from the germline V gene. The CDR3 consists of 19 residues. V trimming: 3 bases; J trimming: 0 bases; junction bases outside the gene matches: 8. The CDR3 loop reads CASSFGTSGSVFSTDTQYF. CDR3 in DNA: TGTGCCAGCAGCTTCGGGACTAGCGGGAGCGTCTTTAGCACAGATACGCAGTATTTT.

The chain employs TRBV20-1 and TRBJ2-7; TRBD1 is a possible D gene (5 bases). The V gene lost 0 bases and the J gene lost 2 bases, with 14 bases spanning the gap. The length of the CDR3 is 15 residues. Per germline, CDR1 DFQATT and CDR2 SNEGSKA (reference sequence). CDR3 nucleotide sequence: TGCAGTGCTAGAGATAGGTTCAGGGCAACCTACGAGCAGTACTTC. It codes for CSARDRFRATYEQYF.

The genes are TRBV4-1 and TRBJ2-2, with a possible D match to TRBD1 (5 bases). V was pared by 1 base and J by 5 bases, with 11 bases between. Germline V gives CDR1 MGHRA, CDR2 YSYEKL. The CDR3 totals 15 residues. The CDR3 DNA follows: TGCGCCAGCAGCCAAGTGCAGGGTCGTACCGGGGAGCTGTTTTTT. Its protein product is CASSQVQGRTGELFF.

V and J are TRBV19 and TRBJ2-1, with TRBD1 matching 10 bases. V was clipped by 6 bases and J by 7 bases; unmatched bases: 6. CDR1 and CDR2 (germline): LNHDA, SQIVND (reference sequence). The CDR3 loop spans 14 amino acids. CDR3 sequence reads: CASRPTGGLNEQFF. As DNA, the CDR3 is TGTGCCAGTAGACCGACAGGGGGCTTGAATGAGCAGTTCTTC.

In this sample, this clonotype turned up many times. CDR3 region: CASRSRTGGDEQYF. The CDR3, as DNA: TGTGCCAGCAGGAGTCGGACAGGGGGCGACGAGCAGTACTTC. The gene calls are TRBV12-3 or TRBV12-4 and TRBJ2-7, with 11 positions matching TRBD1. The V and J ends lost 6 bases and 5 bases, in that order; junction bases with no gene match: 6. CDR3 length: 14 residues.

This clonotype was recorded many times. The V and J genes are TRBV20-1 and TRBJ2-5, with D perhaps matching TRBD1 (5 bases). V lost 5 bases, J lost 1 base, and 17 bases lay in between. The V gene's germline CDR1 is DFQATT and CDR2 SNEGSKA (reference sequence). This CDR3 comprises 15 residues. The CDR3 reads CSAPMGGAAQETQYF. The CDR3 coding sequence is TGCAGTGCTCCAATGGGTGGGGCAGCCCAAGAGACCCAGTACTTC.

The V gene is TRBV10-3, the J gene TRBJ2-1; TRBD2 matches 8 bases. This CDR3 contains 12 residues. Germline-derived CDR1 and CDR2 are ENHRY and SYGVKD. J gave up 6 bases and V 6 bases, and 1 base lay outside the gene matches. CDR3 DNA sequence: TGTGCCATCAGAGGGACTAGCAATGAGCAGTTCTTC. It encodes CAIRGTSNEQFF.

In this sample, this clonotype turned up many times. The chain employs TRBV30 and TRBJ2-3; D uncertain. In germline, CDR1 is GTSNPN, CDR2 SVGIG (reference sequence). The ends were cut back, 0 bases at V and 5 bases at J, with 6 bases in the middle. The length of the CDR3 is 12 residues. The CDR3 coding sequence is TGTGCCTGGAGTGTAAACCGAGATACGCAGTATTTT. As protein: CAWSVNRDTQYF.

With regard to this clonotype: This clone may be a read error of a much larger clone one base away. The chain recombines TRBV29-1 with TRBJ1-1, with D unclear. The CDR3 runs to 13 residues. CDR1 and CDR2 (germline): SQVTM, ANQGSEA. The V end lost 4 bases, the J end lost 0 bases, and 9 bases lay between the germline ends. The CDR3 reads CSVVDGLNTEAFF. CDR3 DNA: TGCAGCGTTGTGGACGGGCTGAACACTGAAGCTTTCTTT.

This clonotype was recorded many times. The chain carries TRBV6-5 and TRBJ1-2; possible D gene TRBD1, 6 bases. Trimming cost V 0 bases and J 2 bases, with 7 bases left between them. Germline V gene data show CDR1 as MNHEY and CDR2 as SVGAGI. This CDR3 has 14 amino acids. The CDR3 loop reads CASSYSRGNYGYTF. The CDR3 DNA sequence: TGTGCCAGCAGTTACTCAAGGGGGAACTATGGCTACACCTTC.

The chain links TRBV4-3 to TRBJ2-3; 15 bases line up with TRBD2. CDR3 length equals 18 residues. V was clipped by 1 base and J by 2 bases; unmatched bases: 4. CDR1 LGHNA and CDR2 YSLEER come from the germline V gene. CDR3 region: CASSQGTSGRDLTDTQYF. As DNA, the CDR3 is TGCGCCAGCAGCCAAGGGACTAGCGGGAGGGACCTCACAGATACGCAGTATTTT.

V is TRBV7-6 and J is TRBJ2-2, with TRBD1 matching over 8 bases. The V segment lost 1 base and the J segment 5 bases; nucleotides outside the gene matches: 3. Germline V gives CDR1 SGHVS, CDR2 FNYEAQ. This CDR3 region has 15 residues. CDR3 sequence: CASSLVRGRTGELFF. The CDR3 region has the DNA TGTGCCAGCAGCTTAGTCAGGGGGCGAACCGGGGAGCTGTTTTTT.

This clonotype was detected many times. V gene TRBV10-1 combines with J gene TRBJ1-1; perhaps TRBD1 as D (5 bases). Germline CDR1 WNHNN, CDR2 SYGVQD (reference sequence). CDR3 length: 13 residues. V dropped 0 bases and J dropped 6 bases, with 8 bases sitting between them. The CDR3 DNA reads TGCGCCAGCAGTGAGTCGGGGACCCCTGAAGCTTTCTTT. Its protein product is CASSESGTPEAFF.

The V gene is TRBV10-3, the J gene TRBJ1-1; no reliable D call. The CDR3 runs to 13 residues. The V end lost 6 bases, the J end lost 3 bases, and 11 bases lay between the germline ends. Germline V CDR1 and CDR2: ENHRY, SYGVKD. In nucleotides, the CDR3 is TGTGCCATCAGGGGTGAGAGGGACACTGAAGCTTTCTTT. Protein product: CAIRGERDTEAFF.

This clonotype was observed at least ten times. This chain uses TRBV24-1 with TRBJ2-1, with TRBD2 matching 10 bases. CDR1 KGHDR and CDR2 SFDVKD come from the germline V gene. The CDR3 loop spans 16 amino acids. The J segment lost 3 bases and the V segment lost 5 bases, leaving 6 bases of the junction unmatched. CDR3 bases: TGTGCCACCAGTGCTGGAGCGGGAGGGCACTACAATGAGCAGTTCTTC. Its translation: CATSAGAGGHYNEQFF.

V and J are TRBV30 and TRBJ1-4, with D perhaps matching TRBD1 (5 bases). Germline loops: CDR1 GTSNPN, CDR2 SVGIG (reference sequence). The CDR3 is made up of 16 amino acids. Trimming took off 0 bases at V and 4 bases at J, with 15 bases between the two ends. CDR3: CAWSVGAAANNEKLFF. In DNA, the CDR3 is TGTGCCTGGAGTGTAGGGGCCGCGGCCAATAATGAAAAACTGTTTTTT. The complete variable domain, with remaining parts taken from reference TRBV30 and TRBJ1-4, reads SQTIHQWPATLVQPVGSPLSLECTVEGTSNPNLYWYRQAAGRGLQLLFYSVGIGQISSEVPQNLSASRPQDRQFILSSKKLLLSDSGFYLCAWSVGAAANNEKLFFGSGTQLSVL.

This clonotype was recorded at least ten times. The chain joins TRBV7-2 to TRBJ2-6, with D hard to call. Trimming cost V 7 bases and J 0 bases, with 10 bases left between them. CDR3 size: 15 residues. The germline V gene has CDR1 SGHTA and CDR2 FQGNSA. CDR3 residues: CASTPSTSGANVLTF. For the CDR3, the DNA is TGTGCCAGCACCCCCAGCACCTCTGGGGCCAACGTCCTGACTTTC.

This clonotype turned up a few times. The chain is built from TRBV27 and TRBJ2-1; D gene ambiguous. Germline V gene lookup returns CDR1 MNHEY and CDR2 SMNVEV (reference sequence). V was clipped by 6 bases and J by 0 bases, with 12 bases between them. The CDR3 has 15 amino acids. CDR3: CASRVLTSSYNEQFF. The CDR3 bases are TGTGCCAGCAGGGTTCTCACGAGCTCCTACAATGAGCAGTTCTTC.

Regarding this clonotype: Compared with germline, one end of the junction differs, possibly owing to a read error. The chain is built from TRBV13 and TRBJ1-2, with a possible D match to TRBD1 (6 bases). From germline, CDR1 is PRHDT and CDR2 FYEKMQ (reference sequence). The CDR3 is 14 amino acids. The CDR3 spells CASSLGTGQYAYTF. For the CDR3, the DNA is TGTGCCAGCAGCTTAGGTACAGGACAGTATGCCTACACCTTC.